A single sample gave rise to the 27 T cell receptor beta chains below, sequenced in a study of blood T cell repertoires in COVID-19. Assay: immunoSEQ multiplex PCR; the TCRdb copy retains only in-frame clones and omits some. This sample has some 270,000 clones, with about 82% found just once. The sample was PBMCs or T cells enriched from blood (not recorded which). The receptor set was obtained from a woman in her 50s with acute COVID-19.

The chain employs TRBV4-3 and TRBJ2-6; TRBD2 might be the D (5 bases). V lost 3 bases to trimming and J lost 1 base, with 7 bases between them. The CDR3 totals 15 residues. Germline V CDR1 and CDR2: LGHNA, YSLEER. Written as DNA, the CDR3 is TGCGCCAGCAGCCAGCGAGGGTCTGGGGCCAACGTCCTGACTTTC. Translation gives CASSQRGSGANVLTF.

The V call is TRBV18, the J call TRBJ2-5; D gene uncertain. This CDR3 region has 11 residues. Germline V gene sequence: CDR1 KGHSH, CDR2 LQKENI. The V end lost 3 bases, the J end lost 5 bases, and 4 bases lay between the germline ends. The CDR3 is CASSPQETQYF. For the CDR3, the DNA is TGTGCCAGCTCACCCCAGGAGACCCAGTACTTC.

The chain recombines TRBV5-1 with TRBJ2-2, with 8 bases that match TRBD2. This CDR3 spans 13 amino acids. The ends lost 3 bases at V and 7 bases at J; junction bases unmatched: 2. Germline CDR1 reads SGHRS; CDR2 reads YFSETQ. The CDR3 region has the DNA TGCGCCAGCAGCTCCCGGGGGGGCGGGGAGCTGTTTTTT. It yields the protein CASSSRGGGELFF.

The chain carries TRBV11-2 and TRBJ2-1; D possibly corresponds to TRBD2 (5 bases). The CDR3 sequence is 15 residues long. Germline assignment: CDR1 SGHAT and CDR2 FQNNGV. V gave up 4 bases and J gave up 6 bases, with 16 bases separating them. The CDR3 sequence: CASSSRDLKPNEQFF. CDR3 DNA sequence: TGTGCCAGCAGCTCCCGGGATCTGAAACCCAATGAGCAGTTCTTC.

The J gene is TRBJ2-2, the V gene TRBV6-2 or TRBV6-3; tentatively, D is TRBD2 (5 bases). The CDR3 length is 17 residues. Germline CDR1 MNHEY, CDR2 SVGEGT. Trimming removed 2 bases at V and 4 bases at J, with 17 bases between. DNA of the CDR3: TGTGCCAGCAGTTACCCCGAGGGTCTAAGTGGCACCGGGGAGCTGTTTTTT. Amino acids: CASSYPEGLSGTGELFF.

The CDR3 reads CASSYDRGYGYEQYF. In DNA form, the CDR3 reads TGTGCCAGCAGCTATGACAGGGGCTATGGCTACGAGCAGTACTTC. The rearrangement joins TRBV7-6 to TRBJ2-7; 8 positions match TRBD1. There are 15 residues in the CDR3. Germline V gives CDR1 SGHVS, CDR2 FNYEAQ. The V and J ends lost 4 bases and 3 bases, in that order; junction bases with no gene match: 8.

J is TRBJ1-1 and V is TRBV6-5; 11 bases align to TRBD1. CDR3 length equals 16 residues. Germline CDR1 is MNHEY and CDR2 is SVGAGI. The V gene end was trimmed by 6 bases and the J gene end by 4 bases; junction bases not matched to a gene: 10. Written as DNA, the CDR3 is TGTGCCAGCAGCTACCGGGGGACAGGGGGACGCACTGAAGCTTTCTTT. Its protein product is CASSYRGTGGRTEAFF.

The chain is built from TRBV30 and TRBJ1-2; no reliable D call. Germline CDR1 GTSNPN, CDR2 SVGIG (reference sequence). V was clipped by 8 bases and J by 0 bases, with 10 bases between them. CDR3 length: 12 residues. CDR3 in DNA: TGTGCCGAAAGCGACGCTAACTATGGCTACACCTTC. This gives the protein CAESDANYGYTF.

CDR3 in DNA: TGTGCCAGCCGCGGACTAGCGGGGGTGGAGACCCAGTACTTC. The encoded protein is CASRGLAGVETQYF. The V gene is TRBV27, the J gene TRBJ2-5, with TRBD2 matching over 13 bases. The V segment lost 8 bases and the J segment 5 bases; nucleotides outside the gene matches: 5. Germline CDR1 MNHEY, CDR2 SMNVEV (reference sequence). This CDR3 comprises 14 residues.

The chain links TRBV6-5 to TRBJ2-7, with D unresolved. The CDR3 extends over 11 amino acids. V lost 7 bases, J lost 4 bases, and 8 bases lay in between. Per the germline V gene, CDR1 is MNHEY and CDR2 is SVGAGI. CDR3: CASTIRYEQYF. CDR3 nucleotide sequence: TGTGCCAGCACCATTCGGTACGAGCAGTACTTC.

The genes are TRBV11-2 and TRBJ2-3, with 9 bases fitting TRBD2. This CDR3 has 17 residues. V lost 5 bases and J lost 4; bases outside the gene matches: 13. CDR1 and CDR2 (germline): SGHAT, FQNNGV. CDR3 sequence (DNA): TGTGCCAGCAGCCCCCGGTTGGTAGCGGGGGCGTCAGATACGCAGTATTTT. Its protein is CASSPRLVAGASDTQYF.

The chain combines TRBV7-2 with TRBJ2-7; D gene unclear. This CDR3 contains 13 residues. Germline CDR1 SGHTA, CDR2 FQGNSA. Between the trimmed V and J ends, which lost 4 bases and 5 bases, there was a span of 12 bases. The CDR3 DNA reads as TGTGCCAGCAGCTCGCGTGGGCACGACGAGCAGTACTTC. Residues: CASSSRGHDEQYF.

This chain uses TRBV14 with TRBJ1-2; a weak D match, TRBD1 (6 bases). Deletions cut 1 base from V and 8 bases from J, with 11 bases between. CDR3 length: 13 amino acids. CDR1 and CDR2 (germline): SGHDN, FVKESK. CDR3 sequence: CASSQAQGGGYTF. DNA for the CDR3: TGTGCCAGCAGCCAAGCACAGGGCGGGGGCTACACCTTC. The complete variable domain, with remaining parts taken from reference TRBV14 and TRBJ1-2, reads EAGVTQFPSHSVIEKGQTVTLRCDPISGHDNLYWYRRVMGKEIKFLLHFVKESKQDESGMPNNRFLAERTGGTYSTLKVQPAELEDSGVYFCASSQAQGGGYTFGSGTRLTVV.

The chain has TRBV2 and TRBJ2-5; 11 positions match TRBD2. Germline CDR1 SNHLY, CDR2 FYNNEI. Trimming cost V 9 bases and J 0 bases; bases outside gene matches: 6. There are 15 residues in the CDR3. The CDR3 is CASSASGRYQETQYF. In DNA, the CDR3 is TGTGCCAGTTCAGCTAGCGGGAGGTACCAAGAGACCCAGTACTTC.

This chain uses TRBV6-5 with TRBJ1-2; D is possibly TRBD1 (6 bases). V lost 8 bases to trimming and J lost 1 base, with 17 bases between them. Per germline, CDR1 MNHEY and CDR2 SVGAGI. This CDR3 is built from 15 residues. The CDR3 loop reads CASVEDSPYNYGYTF. DNA for the CDR3: TGTGCCAGCGTTGAGGACAGCCCTTATAACTATGGCTACACCTTC.

This chain connects TRBV10-3 to TRBJ1-1; the D gene is possibly TRBD1 (5 bases). This CDR3 has 15 residues. V gave up 4 bases and J gave up 3 bases, with 15 bases separating them. Germline V gives CDR1 ENHRY, CDR2 SYGVKD. CDR3 loop: CAISGGAGLYTEAFF. CDR3 coding DNA: TGTGCCATCAGTGGTGGGGCAGGGTTGTACACTGAAGCTTTCTTT.

The chain employs TRBV6-1 and TRBJ1-1; unclear D gene. V lost 2 bases to trimming and J lost 8 bases, with 18 bases between them. CDR1 and CDR2 from the germline V gene are MNHNS and SASEGT. The CDR3 extends over 15 amino acids. The CDR3 is CASSEIVILPTEAFF. For the CDR3, the DNA is TGTGCCAGCAGTGAAATAGTCATTCTCCCCACGGAAGCTTTCTTT.

The chain carries TRBV4-3 and TRBJ2-2; 8 nucleotides agree with TRBD1. There are 16 residues in the CDR3. The germline V gene encodes CDR1 LGHNA and CDR2 YSLEER. The junction had 10 bases not matched to a gene; V was cut back by 5 bases and J by 5 bases. The CDR3 protein is CASSYGTGGWTGELFF. In DNA form, the CDR3 reads TGCGCCAGCAGCTACGGGACAGGCGGATGGACCGGGGAGCTGTTTTTT.

The chain links TRBV5-1 to TRBJ1-6; 9 nucleotides align to TRBD1. Germline CDR1 and CDR2: SGHRS and YFSETQ. The CDR3 covers 15 residues. The V and J ends lost 3 bases and 10 bases, in that order; junction bases with no gene match: 8. The chain's CDR3 is CASSSLDRGGSPLHF. The CDR3 coding sequence is TGCGCCAGCAGCTCCCTGGACAGGGGAGGGTCACCCCTCCACTTT.

This clone was seen once. This could be a read error, since a much larger clone is one nucleotide away. The sample contains more than one DNA sequence encoding this CDR3. V usage is TRBV5-4 and J usage is TRBJ1-1; tentative D call: TRBD1 (6 bases). The ends were cut back, 4 bases at V and 1 base at J, with 8 bases in the middle. Per germline, CDR1 SGHNT and CDR2 YYREEE (reference sequence). CDR3 length: 13 residues. The CDR3 loop reads CASSLQGNTEAFF. DNA of the CDR3: TGTGCCAGCAGCCTACAGGGGAACACTGAAGCTTTCTTT.

The chain combines TRBV18 with TRBJ1-1; a possible D gene is TRBD1 (6 bases). V was cut by 4 bases and J by 1 base, with 10 bases left in between. This CDR3 region has 14 residues. CDR1 and CDR2 from the germline V gene are KGHSH and LQKENI. CDR3 amino acids: CASSLSDRNTEAFF. The CDR3 coding sequence is TGTGCCAGCTCACTATCGGACAGGAACACTGAAGCTTTCTTT.

CDR3 in DNA: TGTGCCAGCAGCACAGATACAGTAAACACCATATATTTT. Protein product: CASSTDTVNTIYF. The J gene is TRBJ1-3, the V gene TRBV12-3 or TRBV12-4; no definite D call. This CDR3 is built from 13 residues. The V gene lost 6 bases and the J gene lost 6 bases, with 12 bases spanning the gap.

The CDR3 coding sequence is TGCAGCGTTGGAGGCAGGGTCGACTACGAGCAGTACTTC. Translation gives CSVGGRVDYEQYF. The chain combines TRBV29-1 with TRBJ2-7, with D perhaps TRBD1 (5 bases). CDR1 SQVTM and CDR2 ANQGSEA come from the germline V gene. Trimming removed 4 bases from V and 3 bases from J, with 13 bases in between. This CDR3 has 13 amino acids.

This clone was recorded once. The gene calls are TRBV3-1 (or the pseudogene TRBV3-2) and TRBJ2-1; 9 nucleotides agree with TRBD2. The CDR3 has 16 amino acids. The V segment lost 0 bases and the J segment 6 bases; nucleotides outside the gene matches: 6. The germline V gene encodes CDR1 LGHDT and CDR2 YNNKEL (reference sequence). Here the CDR3 DNA reads TGTGCCAGCAGCCAAGATCCGGGTAGCGGGGGCAATGAGCAGTTCTTC. Protein product: CASSQDPGSGGNEQFF.

A single count supports this clone. V usage is TRBV19 and J usage is TRBJ1-6; D remains unclear. V lost 6 bases and J 7 bases, leaving 7 bases between the germline ends. Germline assignment: CDR1 LNHDA and CDR2 SQIVND (reference sequence). This CDR3 region has 12 residues. In nucleotides, the CDR3 is TGTGCCAGTAGCCCCAGGAATTCACCCCTCCACTTT. This sequence encodes CASSPRNSPLHF.

The chain recombines TRBV30 with TRBJ1-1; 8 bases align to TRBD1. The CDR3 loop spans 14 amino acids. Per the germline V gene, CDR1 is GTSNPN and CDR2 is SVGIG (reference sequence). With V trimmed by 2 bases and J by 4 bases, 6 bases remained unmatched. The CDR3 sequence is CAWSFQGAGTEAFF. CDR3 coding DNA: TGTGCCTGGAGTTTTCAGGGGGCGGGCACTGAAGCTTTCTTT.

CDR3 in DNA: TGTGCCAGCAGTTACTCGTTTAGGGGCCACGAGCAGTACTTC. Translated: CASSYSFRGHEQYF. V gene TRBV6-2 or TRBV6-3 combines with J gene TRBJ2-7; D might be TRBD1 (5 bases). Germline CDR1 MNHEY, CDR2 SVGEGT. With 0 bases removed from V and 5 bases from J, the gap between germline ends came to 11 bases. This CDR3 spans 14 amino acids.